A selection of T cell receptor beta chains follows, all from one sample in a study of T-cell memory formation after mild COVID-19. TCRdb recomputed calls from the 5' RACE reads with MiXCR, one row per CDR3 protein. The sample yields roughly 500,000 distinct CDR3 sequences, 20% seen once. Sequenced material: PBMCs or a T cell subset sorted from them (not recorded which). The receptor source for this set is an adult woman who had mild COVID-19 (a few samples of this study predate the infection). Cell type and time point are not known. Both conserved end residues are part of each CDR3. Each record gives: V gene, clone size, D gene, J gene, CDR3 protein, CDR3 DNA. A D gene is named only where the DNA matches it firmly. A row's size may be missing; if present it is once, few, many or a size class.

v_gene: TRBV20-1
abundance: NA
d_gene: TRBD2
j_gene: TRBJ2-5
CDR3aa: CSAPIAGILKTQYF
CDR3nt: TGCAGTGCCCCTATAGCGGGGATTCTGAAGACCCAGTACTTC

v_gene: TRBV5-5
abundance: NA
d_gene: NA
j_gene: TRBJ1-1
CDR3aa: CASSEGPRNTEAFF
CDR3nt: TGTGCCAGCAGCGAGGGACCGAGGAACACTGAAGCTTTCTTT

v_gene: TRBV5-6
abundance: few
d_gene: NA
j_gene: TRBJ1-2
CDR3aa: CASSGTTDYGYTF
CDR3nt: TGTGCCAGCAGCGGAACGACCGACTATGGCTACACCTTC

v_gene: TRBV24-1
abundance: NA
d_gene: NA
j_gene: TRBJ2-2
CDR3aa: CATSDRTEAYTGELFF
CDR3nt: TGTGCCACCAGTGACAGGACAGAGGCCTACACCGGGGAGCTGTTTTTT

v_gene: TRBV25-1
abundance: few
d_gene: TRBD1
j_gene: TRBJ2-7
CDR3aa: CASIEEQGGSYEQYF
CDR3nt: TGTGCCAGCATCGAGGAACAGGGGGGTTCCTACGAGCAGTACTTC

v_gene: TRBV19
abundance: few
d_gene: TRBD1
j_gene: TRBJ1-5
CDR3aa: CASSMKPGQGTFVQPQHF
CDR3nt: TGTGCCAGTAGTATGAAACCGGGACAGGGGACGTTTGTTCAGCCCCAGCATTTT

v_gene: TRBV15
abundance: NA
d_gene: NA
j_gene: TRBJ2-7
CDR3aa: CATSSEEADTLSYEQYF
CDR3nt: TGTGCCACCAGCAGCGAGGAAGCGGACACCCTCTCCTACGAGCAGTACTTC

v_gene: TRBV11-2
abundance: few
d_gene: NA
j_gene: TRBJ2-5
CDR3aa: CASSLAGVGLETQYF
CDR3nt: TGTGCCAGCAGCTTAGCTGGGGTGGGGCTAGAGACCCAGTACTTC

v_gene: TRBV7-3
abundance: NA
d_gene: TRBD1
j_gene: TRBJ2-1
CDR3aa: CASSFSDRGYHEQFF
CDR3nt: TGTGCCAGCAGCTTTTCGGACAGGGGGTATCATGAGCAGTTCTTC

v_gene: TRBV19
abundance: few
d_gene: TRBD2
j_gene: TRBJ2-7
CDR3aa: CASSMRAGTSFNEQYF
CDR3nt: TGTGCCAGTAGTATGCGGGCCGGGACTAGCTTTAACGAGCAGTACTTC

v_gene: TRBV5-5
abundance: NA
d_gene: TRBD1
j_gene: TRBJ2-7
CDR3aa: CASSSWDRDTYEQYF
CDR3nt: TGTGCCAGCAGCTCCTGGGACAGGGACACCTACGAGCAGTACTTC

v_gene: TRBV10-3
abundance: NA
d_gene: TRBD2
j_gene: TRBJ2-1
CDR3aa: CAIGGLAGEGEQFF
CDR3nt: TGTGCCATCGGGGGACTAGCGGGAGAGGGTGAGCAGTTCTTC

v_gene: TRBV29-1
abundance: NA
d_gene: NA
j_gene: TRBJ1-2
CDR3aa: CSGLTGLYGYTF
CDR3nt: TGCAGCGGTTTAACAGGGCTCTATGGCTACACCTTC

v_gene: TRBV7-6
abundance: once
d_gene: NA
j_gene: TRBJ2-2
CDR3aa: CASSLEAGTGELFF
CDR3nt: TGTGCCAGCAGCTTAGAGGCTGGAACCGGGGAGCTGTTTTTT

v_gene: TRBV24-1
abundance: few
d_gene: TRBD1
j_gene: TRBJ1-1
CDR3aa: CATSVGDRGDVTEAFF
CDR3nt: TGTGCCACCAGTGTTGGGGACAGAGGGGACGTCACTGAAGCTTTCTTT

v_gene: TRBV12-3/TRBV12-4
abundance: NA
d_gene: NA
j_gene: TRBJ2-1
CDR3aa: CASKGDLAAHEQFF
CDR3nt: TGTGCCAGCAAGGGGGACTTGGCCGCTCATGAGCAGTTCTTC

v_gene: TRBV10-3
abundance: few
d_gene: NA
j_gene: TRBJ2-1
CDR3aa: CAISAQTGKGQLNEQFF
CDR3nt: TGTGCCATCAGTGCGCAGACAGGCAAGGGGCAACTCAATGAGCAGTTCTTC

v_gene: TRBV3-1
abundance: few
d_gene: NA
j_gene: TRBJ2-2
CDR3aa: CASSPHLGGRPGKNTGELFF
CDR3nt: TGTGCCAGCAGCCCGCACTTAGGTGGGCGGCCAGGGAAGAACACCGGGGAGCTGTTTTTT

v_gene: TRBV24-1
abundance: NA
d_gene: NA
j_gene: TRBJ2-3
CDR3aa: CATSDVDSTDTQYF
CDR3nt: TGTGCCACCAGTGATGTCGACAGCACAGATACGCAGTATTTT

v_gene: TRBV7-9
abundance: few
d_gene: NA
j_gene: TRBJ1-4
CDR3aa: CASRPDGSTNEKLFF
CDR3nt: TGTGCCAGCAGACCCGACGGGTCAACTAATGAAAAACTGTTTTTT

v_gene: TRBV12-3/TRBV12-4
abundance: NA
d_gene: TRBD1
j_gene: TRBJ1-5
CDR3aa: CASRGGTDVQPQHF
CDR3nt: TGTGCCAGCAGGGGGGGGACAGATGTCCAGCCCCAGCATTTT

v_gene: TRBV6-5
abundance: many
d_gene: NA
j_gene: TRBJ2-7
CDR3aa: CASSYSAGTSYEQYF
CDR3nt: TGTGCCAGCAGTTACTCGGCCGGGACCTCCTACGAGCAGTACTTC

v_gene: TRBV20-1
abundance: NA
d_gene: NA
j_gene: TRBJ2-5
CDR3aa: CSARDQQLQLQETQYF
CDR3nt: TGCAGTGCTAGAGATCAACAGCTCCAGCTTCAAGAGACCCAGTACTTC

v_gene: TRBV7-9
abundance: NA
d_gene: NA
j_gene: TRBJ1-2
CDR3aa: CASSLAHGSNYGYTF
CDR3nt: TGTGCCAGCAGCTTAGCGCACGGTTCTAACTATGGCTACACCTTC

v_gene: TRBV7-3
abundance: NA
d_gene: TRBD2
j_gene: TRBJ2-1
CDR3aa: CASSPELAGDNEQFF
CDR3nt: TGTGCCAGCAGCCCCGAGCTAGCGGGAGATAATGAGCAGTTCTTC

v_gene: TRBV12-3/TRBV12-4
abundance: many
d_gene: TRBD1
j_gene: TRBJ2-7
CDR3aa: CASSSSFTGVYEQYF
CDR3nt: TGTGCCAGCAGCTCCTCTTTTACAGGGGTATACGAGCAGTACTTC

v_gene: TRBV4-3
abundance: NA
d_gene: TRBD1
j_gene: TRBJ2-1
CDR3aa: CASSHRDRGQQFF
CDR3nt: TGCGCCAGCAGTCACCGGGACAGGGGGCAGCAGTTCTTC